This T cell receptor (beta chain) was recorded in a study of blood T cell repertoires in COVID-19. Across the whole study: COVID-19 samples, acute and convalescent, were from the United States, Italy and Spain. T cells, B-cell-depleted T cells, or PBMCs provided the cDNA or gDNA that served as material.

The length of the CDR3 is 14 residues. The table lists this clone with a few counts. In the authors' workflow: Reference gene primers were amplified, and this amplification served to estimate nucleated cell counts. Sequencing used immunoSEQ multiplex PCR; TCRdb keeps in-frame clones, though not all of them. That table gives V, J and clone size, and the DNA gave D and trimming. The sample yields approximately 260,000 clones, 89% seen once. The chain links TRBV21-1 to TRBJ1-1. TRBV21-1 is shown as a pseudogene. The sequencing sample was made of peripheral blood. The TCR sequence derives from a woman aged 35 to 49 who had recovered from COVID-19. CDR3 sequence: CASSPPREGSEAFF. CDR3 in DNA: TGTGCCAGCAGCCCCCCCCGGGAGGGATCTGAAGCTTTCTTT.